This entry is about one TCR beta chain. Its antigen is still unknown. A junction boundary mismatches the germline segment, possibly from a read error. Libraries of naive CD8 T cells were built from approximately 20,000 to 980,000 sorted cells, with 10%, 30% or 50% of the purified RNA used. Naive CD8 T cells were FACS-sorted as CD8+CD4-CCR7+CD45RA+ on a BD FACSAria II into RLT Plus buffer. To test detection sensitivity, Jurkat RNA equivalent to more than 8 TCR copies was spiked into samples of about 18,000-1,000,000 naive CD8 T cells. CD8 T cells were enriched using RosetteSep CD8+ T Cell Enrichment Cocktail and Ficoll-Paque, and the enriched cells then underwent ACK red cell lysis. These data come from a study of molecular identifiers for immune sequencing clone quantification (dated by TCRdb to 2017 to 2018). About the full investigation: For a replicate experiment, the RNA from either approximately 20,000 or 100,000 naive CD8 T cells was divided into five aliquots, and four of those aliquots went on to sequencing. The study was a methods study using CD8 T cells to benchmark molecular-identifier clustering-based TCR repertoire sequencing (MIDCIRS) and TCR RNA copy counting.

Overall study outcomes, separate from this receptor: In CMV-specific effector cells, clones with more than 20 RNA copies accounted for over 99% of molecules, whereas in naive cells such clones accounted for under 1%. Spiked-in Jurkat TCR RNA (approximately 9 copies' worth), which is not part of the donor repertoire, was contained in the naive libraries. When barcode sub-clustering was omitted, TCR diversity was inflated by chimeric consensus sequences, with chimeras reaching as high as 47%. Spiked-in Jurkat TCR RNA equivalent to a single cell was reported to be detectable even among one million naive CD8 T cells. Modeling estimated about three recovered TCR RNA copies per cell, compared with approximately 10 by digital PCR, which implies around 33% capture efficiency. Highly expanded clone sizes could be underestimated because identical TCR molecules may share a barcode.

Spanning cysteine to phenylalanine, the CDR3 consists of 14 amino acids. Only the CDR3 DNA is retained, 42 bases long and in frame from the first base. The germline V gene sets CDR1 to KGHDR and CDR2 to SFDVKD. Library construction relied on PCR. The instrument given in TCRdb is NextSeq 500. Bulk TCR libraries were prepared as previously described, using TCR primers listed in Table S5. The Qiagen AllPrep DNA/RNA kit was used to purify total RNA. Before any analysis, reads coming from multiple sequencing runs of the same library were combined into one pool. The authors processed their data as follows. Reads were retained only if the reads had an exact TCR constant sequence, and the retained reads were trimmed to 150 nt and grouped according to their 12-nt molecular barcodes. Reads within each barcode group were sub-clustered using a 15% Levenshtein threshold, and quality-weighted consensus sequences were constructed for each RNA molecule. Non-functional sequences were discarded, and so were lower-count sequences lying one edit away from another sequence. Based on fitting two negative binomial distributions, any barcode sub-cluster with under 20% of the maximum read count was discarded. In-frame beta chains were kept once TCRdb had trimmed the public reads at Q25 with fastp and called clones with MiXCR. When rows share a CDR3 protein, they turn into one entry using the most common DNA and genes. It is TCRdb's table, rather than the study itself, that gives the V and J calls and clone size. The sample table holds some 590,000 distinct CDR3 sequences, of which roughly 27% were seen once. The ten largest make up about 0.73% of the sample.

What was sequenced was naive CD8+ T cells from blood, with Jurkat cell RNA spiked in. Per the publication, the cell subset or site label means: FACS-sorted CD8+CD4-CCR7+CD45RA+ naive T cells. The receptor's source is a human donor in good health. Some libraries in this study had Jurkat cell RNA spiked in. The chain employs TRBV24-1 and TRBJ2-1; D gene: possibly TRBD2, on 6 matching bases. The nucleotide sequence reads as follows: TGTGCCACCGGTGATTTGCGGGACTACAATGAGCAGTTCTTC. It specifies CATGDLRDYNEQFF.